Detailed here is one T cell receptor beta chain. Profiling relied on immunoSEQ multiplex PCR, and the TCRdb table lists in-frame clones only, not all of them. The data hold 80,000 or so clones, with roughly 91% observed a single time. The entry originates in a study of control samples from healthy donors and cancer patients. Trimming removed 1 base at V and 4 bases at J, with 7 bases between. CDR3 length equals 13 residues. Sequencing was carried out using blood. The chain uses TRBV12-3 or TRBV12-4 and TRBJ1-1, with D unresolved. The source is a man between 45 and 60 years old in good health. As DNA, the CDR3 is TGTGCCAGCAGTTTAGGAAGAGGCACTGAAGCTTTCTTT. Residues: CASSLGRGTEAFF.